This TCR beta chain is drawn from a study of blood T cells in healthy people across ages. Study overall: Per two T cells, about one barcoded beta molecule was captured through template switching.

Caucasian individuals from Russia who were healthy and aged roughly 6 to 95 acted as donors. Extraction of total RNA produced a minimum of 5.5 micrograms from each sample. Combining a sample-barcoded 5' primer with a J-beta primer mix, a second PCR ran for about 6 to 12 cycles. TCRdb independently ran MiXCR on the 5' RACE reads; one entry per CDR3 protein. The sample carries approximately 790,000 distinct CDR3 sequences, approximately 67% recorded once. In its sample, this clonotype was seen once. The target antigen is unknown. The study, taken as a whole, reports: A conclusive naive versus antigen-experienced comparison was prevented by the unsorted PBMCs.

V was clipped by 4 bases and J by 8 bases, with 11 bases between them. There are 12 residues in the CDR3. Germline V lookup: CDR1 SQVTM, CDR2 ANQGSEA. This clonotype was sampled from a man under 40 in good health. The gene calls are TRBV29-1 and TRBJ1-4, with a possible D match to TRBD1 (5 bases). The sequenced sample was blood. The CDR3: CSVVGPGEKLFF. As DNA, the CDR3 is TGCAGCGTTGTGGGCCCAGGGGAAAAACTGTTTTTT.